This T cell receptor beta chain was found in a study of monozygotic twins with inflammatory bowel disease. Study results and limitations: With others, IBD patients shared fewer clonotypes than healthy twins did, especially with disease activity.

From whole blood, total RNA was isolated without any sorting of T cells. There are 16 residues in the CDR3. Germline CDR1 SGHRS, CDR2 YFSETQ. TCRdb reworked the 5' RACE reads into one entry per CDR3 protein, no DNA. This sample carries nearly 450,000 distinct CDR3 sequences, with approximately 2.4% going to the ten biggest clones. As regards this clonotype: Its specificity is not known.

The TCR originated in a human donor with ulcerative colitis or Crohn's disease, or a healthy co-twin of an affected twin (not recorded which). Sequencing was done on a sample of blood. The chain recombines TRBV5-1 with TRBJ2-5; TCRdb proposes TRBD2, but this gene call is untestable without DNA. The CDR3 protein is CASSLVPSGAQETQYF.